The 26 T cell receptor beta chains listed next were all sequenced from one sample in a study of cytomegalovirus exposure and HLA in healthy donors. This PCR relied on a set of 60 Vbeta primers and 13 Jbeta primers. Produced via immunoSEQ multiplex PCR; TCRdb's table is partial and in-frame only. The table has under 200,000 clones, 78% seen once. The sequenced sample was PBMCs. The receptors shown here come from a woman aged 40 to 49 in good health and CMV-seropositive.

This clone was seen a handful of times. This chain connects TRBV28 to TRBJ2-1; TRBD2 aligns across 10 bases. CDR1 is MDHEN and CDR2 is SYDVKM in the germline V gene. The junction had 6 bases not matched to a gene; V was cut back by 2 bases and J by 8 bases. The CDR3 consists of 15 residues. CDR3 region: CASSLTERGGDEQFF. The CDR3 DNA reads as TGTGCCAGCAGTTTAACTGAGCGGGGGGGCGATGAGCAGTTCTTC.

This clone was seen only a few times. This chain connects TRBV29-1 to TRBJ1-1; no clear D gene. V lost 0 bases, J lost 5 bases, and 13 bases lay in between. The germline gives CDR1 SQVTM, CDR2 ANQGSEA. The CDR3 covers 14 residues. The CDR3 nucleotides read TGCAGCGTTGAAGACAGGAGGTCGGGGACTGAAGCTTTCTTT. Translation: CSVEDRRSGTEAFF.

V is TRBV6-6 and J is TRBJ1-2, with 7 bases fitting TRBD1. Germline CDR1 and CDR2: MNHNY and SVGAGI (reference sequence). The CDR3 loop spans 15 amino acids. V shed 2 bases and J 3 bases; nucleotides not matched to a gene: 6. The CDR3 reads CASSYGTDHDYGYTF. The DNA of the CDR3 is TGTGCCAGCAGTTACGGGACAGACCACGACTATGGCTACACCTTC.

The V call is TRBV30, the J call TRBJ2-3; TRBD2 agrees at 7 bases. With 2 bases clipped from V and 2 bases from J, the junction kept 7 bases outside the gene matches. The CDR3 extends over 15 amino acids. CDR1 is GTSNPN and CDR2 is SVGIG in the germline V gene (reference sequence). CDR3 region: CAWSHERGNTDTQYF. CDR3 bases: TGTGCCTGGAGTCATGAGCGGGGAAACACAGATACGCAGTATTTT.

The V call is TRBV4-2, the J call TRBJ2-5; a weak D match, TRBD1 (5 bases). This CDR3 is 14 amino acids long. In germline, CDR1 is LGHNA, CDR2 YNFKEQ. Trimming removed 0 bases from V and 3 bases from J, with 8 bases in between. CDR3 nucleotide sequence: TGTGCCAGCAGCCAAGAATGGGGCAAAGAGACCCAGTACTTC. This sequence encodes CASSQEWGKETQYF.

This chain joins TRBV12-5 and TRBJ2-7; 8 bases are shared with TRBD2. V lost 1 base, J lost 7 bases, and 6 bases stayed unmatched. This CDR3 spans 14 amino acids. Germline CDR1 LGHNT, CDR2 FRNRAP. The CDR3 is CASGLGTSSGEQYF. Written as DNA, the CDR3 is TGTGCTAGTGGTTTGGGGACTAGCTCGGGGGAGCAGTACTTC. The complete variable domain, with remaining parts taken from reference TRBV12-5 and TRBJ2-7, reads DARVTQTPRHKVTEMGQEVTMRCQPILGHNTVFWYRQTMMQGLELLAYFRNRAPLDDSGMPKDRFSAEMPDATLATLKIQPSEPRDSAVYFCASGLGTSSGEQYFGPGTRLTVT.

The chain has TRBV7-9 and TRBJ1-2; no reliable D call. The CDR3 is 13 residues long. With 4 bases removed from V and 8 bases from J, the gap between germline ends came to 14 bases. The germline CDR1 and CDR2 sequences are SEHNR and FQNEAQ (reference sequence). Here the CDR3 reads CASSSSRPRGYTF. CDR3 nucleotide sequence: TGTGCCAGCAGCTCATCCAGGCCACGGGGCTACACCTTC.

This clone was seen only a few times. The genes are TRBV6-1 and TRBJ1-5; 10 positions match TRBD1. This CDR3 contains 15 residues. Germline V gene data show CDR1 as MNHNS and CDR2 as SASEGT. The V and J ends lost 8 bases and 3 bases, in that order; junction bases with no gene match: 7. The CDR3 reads CASGWTGGNNQPQHF. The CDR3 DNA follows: TGTGCCAGCGGATGGACAGGGGGAAACAATCAGCCCCAGCATTTT.

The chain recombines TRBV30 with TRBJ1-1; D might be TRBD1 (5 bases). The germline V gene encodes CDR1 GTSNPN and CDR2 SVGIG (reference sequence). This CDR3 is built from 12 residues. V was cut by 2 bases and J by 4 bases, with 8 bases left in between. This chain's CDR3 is CAWSMGGTEAFF. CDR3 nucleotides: TGTGCCTGGAGTATGGGGGGCACTGAAGCTTTCTTT.

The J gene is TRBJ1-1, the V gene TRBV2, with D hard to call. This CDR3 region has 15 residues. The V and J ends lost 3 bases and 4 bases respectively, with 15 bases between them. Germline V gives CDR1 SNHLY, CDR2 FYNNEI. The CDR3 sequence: CASSDDGGRSTEAFF. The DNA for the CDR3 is TGTGCCAGCAGTGACGACGGAGGGCGTTCCACTGAAGCTTTCTTT.

The CDR3 nucleotides read TGTGCCAGCAGTGATGGACATTACCCCATATATTTT. Amino acid sequence: CASSDGHYPIYF. The chain is built from TRBV6-1 and TRBJ1-3, with TRBD1 as a possible D gene (5 bases). V was trimmed by 3 bases and J by 11 bases, leaving 11 bases between them. The CDR3 is 12 residues long. Germline CDR1 reads MNHNS; CDR2 reads SASEGT.

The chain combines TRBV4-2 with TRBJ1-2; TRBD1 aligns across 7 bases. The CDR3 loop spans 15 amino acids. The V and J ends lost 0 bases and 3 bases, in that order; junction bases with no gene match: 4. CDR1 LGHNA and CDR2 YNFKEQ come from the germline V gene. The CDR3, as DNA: TGTGCCAGCAGCCAAGACAGGGGGTATCACTATGGCTACACCTTC. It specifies CASSQDRGYHYGYTF.

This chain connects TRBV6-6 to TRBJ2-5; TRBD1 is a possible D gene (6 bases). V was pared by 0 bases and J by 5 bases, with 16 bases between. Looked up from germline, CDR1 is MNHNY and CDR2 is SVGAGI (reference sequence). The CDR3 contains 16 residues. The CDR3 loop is CASSYSGQGQRETQYF. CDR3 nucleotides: TGTGCCAGCAGTTACTCTGGGCAGGGGCAGAGGGAGACCCAGTACTTC.

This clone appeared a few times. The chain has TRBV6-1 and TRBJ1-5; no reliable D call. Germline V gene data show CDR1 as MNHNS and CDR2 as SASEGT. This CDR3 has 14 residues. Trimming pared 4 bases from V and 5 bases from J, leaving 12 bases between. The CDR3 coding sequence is TGTGCCAGCAGTGTCTGGTTTCCGGATCAGCCCCAGCATTTT. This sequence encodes CASSVWFPDQPQHF.

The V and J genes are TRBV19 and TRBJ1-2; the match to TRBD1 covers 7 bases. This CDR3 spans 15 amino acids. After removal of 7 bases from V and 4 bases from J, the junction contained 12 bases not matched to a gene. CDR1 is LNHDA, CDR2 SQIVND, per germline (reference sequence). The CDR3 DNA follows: TGTGCCAGTAAAGTACAAGACAGGGTGTTCTATGGCTACACCTTC. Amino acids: CASKVQDRVFYGYTF.

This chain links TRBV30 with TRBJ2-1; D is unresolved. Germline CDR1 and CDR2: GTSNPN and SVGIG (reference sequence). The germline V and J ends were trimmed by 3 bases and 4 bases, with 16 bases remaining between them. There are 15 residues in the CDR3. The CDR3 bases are TGTGCCTGGAGAGAGAGAGGAATCGGGTACAATGAGCAGTTCTTC. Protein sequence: CAWRERGIGYNEQFF.

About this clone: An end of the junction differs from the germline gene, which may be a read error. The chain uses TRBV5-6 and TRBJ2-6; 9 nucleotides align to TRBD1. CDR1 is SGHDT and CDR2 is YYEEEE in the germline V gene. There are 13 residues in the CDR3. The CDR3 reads CASSWDRANGLTF. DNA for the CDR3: TGTGCCAGCAGCTGGGACAGGGCCAACGGCCTGACTTTC.

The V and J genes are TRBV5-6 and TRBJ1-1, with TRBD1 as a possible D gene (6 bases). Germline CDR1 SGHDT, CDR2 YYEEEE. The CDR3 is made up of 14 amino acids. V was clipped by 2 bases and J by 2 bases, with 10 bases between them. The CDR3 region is CASSFLTGNTEAFF. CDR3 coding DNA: TGTGCCAGCAGCTTCCTGACAGGTAACACTGAAGCTTTCTTT.

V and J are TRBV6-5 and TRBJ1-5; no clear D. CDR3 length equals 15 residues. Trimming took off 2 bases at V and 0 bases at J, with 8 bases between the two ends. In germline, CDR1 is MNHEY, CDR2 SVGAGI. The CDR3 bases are TGTGCCAGCAGTTACCGAGGTTATAGCAATCAGCCCCAGCATTTT. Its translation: CASSYRGYSNQPQHF.

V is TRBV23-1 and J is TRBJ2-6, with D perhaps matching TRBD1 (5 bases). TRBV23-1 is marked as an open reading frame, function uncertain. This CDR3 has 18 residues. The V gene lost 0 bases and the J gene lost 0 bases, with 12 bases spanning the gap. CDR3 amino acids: CASSQSHRSSSGANVLTF. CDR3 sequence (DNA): TGCGCCAGCAGTCAATCTCACAGGTCCAGCTCTGGGGCCAACGTCCTGACTTTC.

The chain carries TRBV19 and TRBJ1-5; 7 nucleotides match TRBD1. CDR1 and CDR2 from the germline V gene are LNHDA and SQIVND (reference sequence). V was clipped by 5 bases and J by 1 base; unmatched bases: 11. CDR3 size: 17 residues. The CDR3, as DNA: TGTGCCAGTAGTCCAGGGGGTAGTGGGGTGAGCAATCAGCCCCAGCATTTT. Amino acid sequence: CASSPGGSGVSNQPQHF.

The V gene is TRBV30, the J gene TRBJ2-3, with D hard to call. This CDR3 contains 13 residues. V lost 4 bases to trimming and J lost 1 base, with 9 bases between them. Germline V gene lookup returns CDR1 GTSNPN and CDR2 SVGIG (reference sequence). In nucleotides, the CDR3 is TGTGCCTGGAATGGAGACGGCACAGATACGCAGTATTTT. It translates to CAWNGDGTDTQYF.

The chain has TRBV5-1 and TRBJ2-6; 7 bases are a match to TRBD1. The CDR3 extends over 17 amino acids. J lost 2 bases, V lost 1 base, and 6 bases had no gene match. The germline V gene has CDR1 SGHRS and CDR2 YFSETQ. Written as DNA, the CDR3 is TGCGCCAGCAGCTTGTTACAGGGGAGTACTGGGGCCAACGTCCTGACTTTC. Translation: CASSLLQGSTGANVLTF.

This CDR3 is CASSFRGLADTEAFF. The CDR3 DNA sequence: TGCGCCAGCAGCTTTAGGGGGCTTGCGGACACTGAAGCTTTCTTT. V gene TRBV5-1 combines with J gene TRBJ1-1; TRBD1 aligns across 7 bases. This CDR3 has 15 amino acids. The germline V gene has CDR1 SGHRS and CDR2 YFSETQ. Germline trimming cut 2 bases from V and 3 bases from J; bases unmatched to any gene: 7.

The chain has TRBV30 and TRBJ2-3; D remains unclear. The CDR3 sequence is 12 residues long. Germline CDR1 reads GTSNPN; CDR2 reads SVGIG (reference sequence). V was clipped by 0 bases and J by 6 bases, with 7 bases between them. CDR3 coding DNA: TGTGCCTGGAGTGTGGGCATGGATACGCAGTATTTT. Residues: CAWSVGMDTQYF.

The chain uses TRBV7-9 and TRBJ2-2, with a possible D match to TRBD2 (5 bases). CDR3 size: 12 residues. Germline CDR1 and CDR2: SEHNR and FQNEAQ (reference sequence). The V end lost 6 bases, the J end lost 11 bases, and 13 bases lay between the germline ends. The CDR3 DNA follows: TGTGCCAGCAGAGTCGGGAACAGTGAGCTGTTTTTT. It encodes CASRVGNSELFF.